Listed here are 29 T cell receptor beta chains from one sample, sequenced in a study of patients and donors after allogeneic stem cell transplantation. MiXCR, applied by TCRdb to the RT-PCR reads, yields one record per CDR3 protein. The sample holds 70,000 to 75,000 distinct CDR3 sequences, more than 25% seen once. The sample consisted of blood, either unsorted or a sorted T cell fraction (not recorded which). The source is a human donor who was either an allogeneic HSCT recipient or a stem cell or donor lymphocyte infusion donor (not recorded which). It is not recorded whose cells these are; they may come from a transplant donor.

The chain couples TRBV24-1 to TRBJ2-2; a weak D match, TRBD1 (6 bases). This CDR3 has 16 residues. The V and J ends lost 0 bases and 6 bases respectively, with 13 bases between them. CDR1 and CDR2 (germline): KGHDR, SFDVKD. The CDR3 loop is CATSDLARGPAGELFF. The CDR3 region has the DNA TGTGCCACCAGTGATTTGGCCAGGGGACCGGCCGGGGAGCTGTTTTTT.

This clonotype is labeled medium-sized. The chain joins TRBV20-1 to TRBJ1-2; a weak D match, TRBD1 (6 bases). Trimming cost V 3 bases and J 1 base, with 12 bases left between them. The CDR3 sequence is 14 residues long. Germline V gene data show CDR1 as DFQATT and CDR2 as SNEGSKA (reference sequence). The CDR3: CSASPWTDNYGYTF. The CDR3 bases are TGCAGTGCTAGCCCCTGGACAGATAACTATGGCTACACCTTC.

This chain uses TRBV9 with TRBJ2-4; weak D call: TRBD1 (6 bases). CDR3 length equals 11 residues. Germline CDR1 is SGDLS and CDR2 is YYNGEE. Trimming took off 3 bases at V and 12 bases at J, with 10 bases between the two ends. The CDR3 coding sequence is TGTGCCAGCAGCGAGGGGGAGCGTCAGTACTTC. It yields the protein CASSEGERQYF.

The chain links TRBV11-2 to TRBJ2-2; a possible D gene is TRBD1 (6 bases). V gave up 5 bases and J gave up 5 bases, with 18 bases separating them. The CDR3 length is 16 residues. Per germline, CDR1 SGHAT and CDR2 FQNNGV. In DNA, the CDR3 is TGTGCCAGCAGCCTAAGACAGGATCCCTGGACCGGGGAGCTGTTTTTT. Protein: CASSLRQDPWTGELFF.

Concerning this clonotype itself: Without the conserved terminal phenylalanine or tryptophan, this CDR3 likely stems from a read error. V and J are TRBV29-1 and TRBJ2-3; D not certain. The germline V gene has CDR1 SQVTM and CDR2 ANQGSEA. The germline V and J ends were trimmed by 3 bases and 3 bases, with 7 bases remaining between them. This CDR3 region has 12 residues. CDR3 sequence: CSVESQTDTQYL. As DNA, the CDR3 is TGCAGCGTTGAGAGCCAGACAGATACGCAGTATTTG.

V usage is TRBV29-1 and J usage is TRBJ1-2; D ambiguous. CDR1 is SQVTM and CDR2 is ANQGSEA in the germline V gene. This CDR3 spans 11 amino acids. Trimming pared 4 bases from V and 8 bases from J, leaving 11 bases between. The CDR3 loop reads CSVVRALGYTF. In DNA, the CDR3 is TGCAGCGTTGTACGGGCCCTAGGCTACACCTTC.

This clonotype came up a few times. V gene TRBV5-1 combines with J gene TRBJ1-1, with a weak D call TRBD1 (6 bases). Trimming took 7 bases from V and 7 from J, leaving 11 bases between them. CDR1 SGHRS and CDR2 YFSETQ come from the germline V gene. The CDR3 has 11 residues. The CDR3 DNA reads TGCGCCAGCCATACAGGGTATGAAGCTTTCTTT. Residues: CASHTGYEAFF.

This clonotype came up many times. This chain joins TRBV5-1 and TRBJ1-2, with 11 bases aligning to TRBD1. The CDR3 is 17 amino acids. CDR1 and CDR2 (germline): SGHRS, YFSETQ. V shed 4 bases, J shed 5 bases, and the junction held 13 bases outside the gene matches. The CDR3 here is CASSPLPPGQGGYGYTF. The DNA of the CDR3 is TGCGCCAGCAGCCCGCTACCGCCGGGACAGGGGGGATATGGCTACACCTTC.

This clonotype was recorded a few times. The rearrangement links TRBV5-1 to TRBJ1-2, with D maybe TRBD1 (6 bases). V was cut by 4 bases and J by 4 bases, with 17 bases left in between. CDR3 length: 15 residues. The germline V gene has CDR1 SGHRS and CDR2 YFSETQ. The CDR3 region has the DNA TGCGCCAGCAGCCTCCTCCCGACAGGTACCTATGGCTACACCTTC. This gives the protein CASSLLPTGTYGYTF.

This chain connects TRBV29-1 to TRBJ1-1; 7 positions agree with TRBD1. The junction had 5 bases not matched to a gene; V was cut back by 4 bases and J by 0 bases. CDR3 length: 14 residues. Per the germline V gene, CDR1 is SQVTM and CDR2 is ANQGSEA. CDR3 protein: CSVAQGLLNTEAFF. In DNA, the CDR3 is TGCAGCGTTGCACAGGGGCTGCTGAACACTGAAGCTTTCTTT.

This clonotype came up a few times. The DNA of the CDR3 is TGTGCCAGCAGACCCTCTCCGGCGACAGGAGTCGGCTCACCCCTCCACTTT. It encodes CASRPSPATGVGSPLHF. The chain employs TRBV3-1 and TRBJ1-6, with TRBD1 as a possible D gene (6 bases). There are 17 residues in the CDR3. Trimming left V 6 bases short and J 10 bases short, with 25 bases between. The germline gives CDR1 LGHDT, CDR2 YNNKEL (reference sequence).

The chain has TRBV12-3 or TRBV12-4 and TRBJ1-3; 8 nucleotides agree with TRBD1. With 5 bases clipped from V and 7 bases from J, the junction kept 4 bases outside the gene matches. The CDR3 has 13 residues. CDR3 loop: CASSPRTGNTIYF. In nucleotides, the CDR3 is TGTGCCAGCAGTCCAAGGACAGGGAACACCATATATTTT.

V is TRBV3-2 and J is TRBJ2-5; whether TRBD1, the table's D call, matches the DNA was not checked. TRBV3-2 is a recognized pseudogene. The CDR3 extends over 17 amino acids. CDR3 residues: CASSQNKGQGVGETQYF. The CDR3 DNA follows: TGTGCCAGCAGCCAAAACAAGGGACAGGGGGTTGGGGAGACCCAGTACTTC.

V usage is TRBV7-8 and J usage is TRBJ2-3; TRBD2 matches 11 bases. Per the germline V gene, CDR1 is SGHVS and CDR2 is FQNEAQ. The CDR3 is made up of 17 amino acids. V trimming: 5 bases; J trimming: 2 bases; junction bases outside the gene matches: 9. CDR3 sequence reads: CASSLLAGGIHTDTQYF. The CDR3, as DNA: TGTGCCAGCAGCCTCCTAGCGGGAGGTATTCACACAGATACGCAGTATTTT. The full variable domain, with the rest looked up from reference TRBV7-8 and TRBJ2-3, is GAGVSQSPRYKVAKRGQDVALRCDPISGHVSLFWYQQALGQGPEFLTYFQNEAQLDKSGLPSDRFFAERPEGSVSTLKIQRTQQEDSAVYLCASSLLAGGIHTDTQYFGPGTRLTVL.

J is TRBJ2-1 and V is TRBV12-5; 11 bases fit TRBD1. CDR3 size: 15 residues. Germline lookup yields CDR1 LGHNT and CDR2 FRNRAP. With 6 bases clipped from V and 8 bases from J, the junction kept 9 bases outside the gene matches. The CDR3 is CASGARDRGFDEQFF. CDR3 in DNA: TGTGCTAGTGGGGCCCGGGACAGGGGGTTCGATGAGCAGTTCTTC. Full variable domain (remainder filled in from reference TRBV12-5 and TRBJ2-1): DARVTQTPRHKVTEMGQEVTMRCQPILGHNTVFWYRQTMMQGLELLAYFRNRAPLDDSGMPKDRFSAEMPDATLATLKIQPSEPRDSAVYFCASGARDRGFDEQFFGPGTRLTVL.

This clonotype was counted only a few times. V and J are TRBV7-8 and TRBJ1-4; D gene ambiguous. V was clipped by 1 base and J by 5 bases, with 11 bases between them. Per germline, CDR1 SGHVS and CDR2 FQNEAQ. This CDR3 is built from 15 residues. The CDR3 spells CASSLGVSDNEKLFF. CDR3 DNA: TGTGCCAGCAGCTTAGGTGTTAGCGACAATGAAAAACTGTTTTTT.

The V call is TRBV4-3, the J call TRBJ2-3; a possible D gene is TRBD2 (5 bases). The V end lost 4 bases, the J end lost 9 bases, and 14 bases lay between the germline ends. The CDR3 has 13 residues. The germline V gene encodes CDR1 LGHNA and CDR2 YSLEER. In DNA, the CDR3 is TGCGCCAGCAGCCCACTAGGAAGGTCCACGCAGTATTTT. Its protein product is CASSPLGRSTQYF.

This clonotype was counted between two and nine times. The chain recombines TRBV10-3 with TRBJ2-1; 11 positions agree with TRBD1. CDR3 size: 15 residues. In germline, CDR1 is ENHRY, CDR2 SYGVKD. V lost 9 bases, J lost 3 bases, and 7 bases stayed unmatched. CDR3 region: CAIQSGTGGYNEQFF. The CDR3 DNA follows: TGTGCCATACAATCCGGGACAGGGGGCTACAATGAGCAGTTCTTC.

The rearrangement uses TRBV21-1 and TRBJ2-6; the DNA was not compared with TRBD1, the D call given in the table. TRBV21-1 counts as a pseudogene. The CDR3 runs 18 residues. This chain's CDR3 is CASSQPGPYTPGANVLTF. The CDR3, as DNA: TGTGCCAGCAGCCAACCCGGACCTTACACGCCTGGGGCCAACGTCCTGACTTTC.

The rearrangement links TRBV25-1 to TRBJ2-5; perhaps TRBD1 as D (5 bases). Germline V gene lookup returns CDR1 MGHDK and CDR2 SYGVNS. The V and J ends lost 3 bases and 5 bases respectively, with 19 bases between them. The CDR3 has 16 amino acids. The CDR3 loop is CASSEFSRVMVETQYF. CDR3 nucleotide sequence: TGTGCCAGCAGTGAGTTTTCCAGGGTAATGGTTGAGACCCAGTACTTC.

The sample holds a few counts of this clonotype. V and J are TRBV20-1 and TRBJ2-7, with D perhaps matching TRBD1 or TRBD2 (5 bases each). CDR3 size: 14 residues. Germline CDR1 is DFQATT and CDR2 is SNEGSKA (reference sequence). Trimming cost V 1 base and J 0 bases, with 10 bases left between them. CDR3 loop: CSARASGSSYEQYF. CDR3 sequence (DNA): TGCAGTGCTAGAGCATCAGGGAGCTCCTACGAGCAGTACTTC.

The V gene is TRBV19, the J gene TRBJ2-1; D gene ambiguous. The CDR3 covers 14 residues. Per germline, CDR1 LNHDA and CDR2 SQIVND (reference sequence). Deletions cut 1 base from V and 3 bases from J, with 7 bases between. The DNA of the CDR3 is TGTGCCAGTAGTATAGGTTCAGTCTACAATGAGCAGTTCTTC. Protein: CASSIGSVYNEQFF.

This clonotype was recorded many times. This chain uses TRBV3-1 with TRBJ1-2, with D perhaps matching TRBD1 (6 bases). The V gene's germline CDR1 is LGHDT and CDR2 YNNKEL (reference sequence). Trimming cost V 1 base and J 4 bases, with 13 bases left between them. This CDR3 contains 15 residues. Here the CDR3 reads CASSQAGGLGYGYTF. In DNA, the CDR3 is TGTGCCAGCAGCCAAGCGGGGGGCCTTGGCTATGGCTACACCTTC. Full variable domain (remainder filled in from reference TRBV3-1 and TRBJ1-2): DTAVSQTPKYLVTQMGNDKSIKCEQNLGHDTMYWYKQDSKKFLKIMFSYNNKELIINETVPNRFSPKSPDKAHLNLHINSLELGDSAVYFCASSQAGGLGYGYTFGSGTRLTVV.

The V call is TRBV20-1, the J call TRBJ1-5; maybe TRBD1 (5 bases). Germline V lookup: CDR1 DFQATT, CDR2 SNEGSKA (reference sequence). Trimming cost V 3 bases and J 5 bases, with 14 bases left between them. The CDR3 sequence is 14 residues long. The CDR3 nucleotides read TGCAGTGCTAGGGCTGGGGCGGGTGATCAGCCCCAGCATTTT. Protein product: CSARAGAGDQPQHF.

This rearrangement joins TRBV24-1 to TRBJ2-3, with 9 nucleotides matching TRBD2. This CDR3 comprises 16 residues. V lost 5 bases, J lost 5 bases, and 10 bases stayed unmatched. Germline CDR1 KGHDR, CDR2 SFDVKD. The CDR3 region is CATSGGLAGAVDTQYF. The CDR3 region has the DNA TGTGCCACCAGTGGTGGTTTAGCGGGGGCGGTAGATACGCAGTATTTT.

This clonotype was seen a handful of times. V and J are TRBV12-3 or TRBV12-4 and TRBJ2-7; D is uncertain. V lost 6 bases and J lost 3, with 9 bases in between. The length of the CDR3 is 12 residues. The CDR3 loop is CASSRDGYEQYF. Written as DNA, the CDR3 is TGTGCCAGCAGCCGCGACGGCTACGAGCAGTACTTC.

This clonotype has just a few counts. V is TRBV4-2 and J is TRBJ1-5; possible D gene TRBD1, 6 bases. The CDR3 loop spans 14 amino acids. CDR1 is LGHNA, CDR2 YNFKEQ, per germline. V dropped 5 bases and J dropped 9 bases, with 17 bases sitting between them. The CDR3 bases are TGTGCCAGCAGCGCCGAGGGGGGGCGGAGGCCCCAGCATTTT. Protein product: CASSAEGGRRPQHF.

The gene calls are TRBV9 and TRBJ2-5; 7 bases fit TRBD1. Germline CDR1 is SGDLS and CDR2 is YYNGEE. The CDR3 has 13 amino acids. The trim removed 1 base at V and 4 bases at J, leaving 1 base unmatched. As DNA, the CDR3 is TGTGCCAGCAGCGTATGGACAGGAGAGACCCAGTACTTC. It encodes CASSVWTGETQYF.

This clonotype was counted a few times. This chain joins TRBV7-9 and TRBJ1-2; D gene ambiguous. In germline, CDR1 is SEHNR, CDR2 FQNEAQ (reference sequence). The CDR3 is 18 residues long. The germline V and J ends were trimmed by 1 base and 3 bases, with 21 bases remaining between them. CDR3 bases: TGTGCCAGCAGCTTAGTAGCACCCCCCTCAGGAAGTCACTATGGCTACACCTTC. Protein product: CASSLVAPPSGSHYGYTF.